The 24 T cell receptor beta chains listed next were all sequenced from one sample in a study of cytomegalovirus exposure and HLA in healthy donors. The PCR ran on 60 Vbeta and 13 Jbeta primers. Sequencing used immunoSEQ multiplex PCR; TCRdb keeps in-frame clones, though not all of them. This table has some 150,000 clones, approximately 84% appearing once. Source material: PBMCs. The receptor set was obtained from a woman aged 18-30 years in good health and CMV-seronegative.

This rearrangement joins TRBV7-9 to TRBJ2-1; tentative D call: TRBD2 (6 bases). V gave up 5 bases and J gave up 3 bases, with 11 bases separating them. The CDR3 is made up of 14 amino acids. Germline assignment: CDR1 SEHNR and CDR2 FQNEAQ (reference sequence). DNA of the CDR3: TGTGCCAGCAGCCGCGGGGATTTCTACAATGAGCAGTTCTTC. Residues: CASSRGDFYNEQFF. Drawing the rest from reference TRBV7-9 and TRBJ2-1, the complete variable domain is DTGVSQNPRHKITKRGQNVTFRCDPISEHNRLYWYRQTLGQGPEFLTYFQNEAQLEKSRLLSDRFSAERPKGSFSTLEIQRTEQGDSAMYLCASSRGDFYNEQFFGPGTRLTVL.

This rearrangement joins TRBV28 to TRBJ1-2; D unresolved. The V and J ends lost 7 bases and 1 base respectively, with 16 bases between them. The germline V gene encodes CDR1 MDHEN and CDR2 SYDVKM. The CDR3 has 15 amino acids. The CDR3 spells CASKTARVFNYGYTF. The CDR3 nucleotides are TGTGCCAGCAAAACGGCGAGGGTGTTTAACTATGGCTACACCTTC.

CDR3 in amino acids: CASSIVLDPGADTQYF. The CDR3 DNA follows: TGTGCCAGTAGTATTGTGTTGGACCCAGGGGCAGATACGCAGTATTTT. The chain joins TRBV19 to TRBJ2-3; TRBD1 might be the D (6 bases). The CDR3 has 16 amino acids. CDR1 and CDR2 (germline): LNHDA, SQIVND (reference sequence). The V end lost 3 bases, the J end lost 4 bases, and 17 bases lay between the germline ends.

This chain uses TRBV7-2 with TRBJ2-1; the D gene is possibly TRBD1 (6 bases). There are 12 residues in the CDR3. Deletions cut 5 bases from V and 8 bases from J, with 10 bases between. Per the germline V gene, CDR1 is SGHTA and CDR2 is FQGNSA. The CDR3 sequence: CASSRGGDEQFF. The CDR3 DNA is TGTGCCAGCAGCCGAGGGGGTGATGAGCAGTTCTTC.

This chain uses TRBV7-9 with TRBJ2-1, with D tentatively TRBD2 (5 bases). V lost 4 bases and J lost 1, with 20 bases in between. The germline CDR1 and CDR2 sequences are SEHNR and FQNEAQ (reference sequence). The CDR3 is made up of 18 amino acids. The CDR3 protein is CASSSGETGRVSYNEQFF. For the CDR3, the DNA is TGTGCCAGCAGCTCAGGAGAGACGGGGAGAGTTTCCTACAATGAGCAGTTCTTC.

The J gene is TRBJ1-1, the V gene TRBV7-9, with D maybe TRBD1 (6 bases). The V gene lost 3 bases and the J gene lost 11 bases, with 16 bases spanning the gap. The CDR3 is 13 amino acids. Germline-derived CDR1 and CDR2 are SEHNR and FQNEAQ (reference sequence). CDR3 residues: CASSFWDTDGAFF. As DNA, the CDR3 is TGTGCCAGCAGCTTCTGGGACACCGACGGGGCTTTCTTT. Supplemented by reference TRBV7-9 and TRBJ1-1, the full variable domain reads DTGVSQNPRHKITKRGQNVTFRCDPISEHNRLYWYRQTLGQGPEFLTYFQNEAQLEKSRLLSDRFSAERPKGSFSTLEIQRTEQGDSAMYLCASSFWDTDGAFFGQGTRLTVV.

This chain connects TRBV7-2 to TRBJ1-5; a possible D gene is TRBD1 (5 bases). The V gene's germline CDR1 is SGHTA and CDR2 FQGNSA. V lost 5 bases and J lost 2, with 7 bases in between. This CDR3 spans 13 amino acids. The CDR3 nucleotides are TGTGCCAGCAGCCCACAGGGCAATCAGCCCCAGCATTTT. Protein: CASSPQGNQPQHF.

The chain has TRBV30 and TRBJ2-7; D might be TRBD2 (5 bases). Trimming shortened V by 5 bases and J by 3 bases, and 17 bases separated the two germline ends. CDR1 is GTSNPN and CDR2 is SVGIG in the germline V gene (reference sequence). The CDR3 has 14 amino acids. CDR3 residues: CAWASYRGIYEQYF. DNA of the CDR3: TGTGCCTGGGCGAGCTATCGGGGAATCTACGAGCAGTACTTC.

The J gene is TRBJ2-7, the V gene TRBV6-1; D might be TRBD1 (5 bases). Germline loops: CDR1 MNHNS, CDR2 SASEGT. Trimming stripped 3 bases from V and 6 bases from J, with 15 bases between. This CDR3 region has 14 residues. CDR3 nucleotides: TGTGCCAGCAGTGATCTTCAGGGTCTTAGCGAGCAGTACTTC. This codes for CASSDLQGLSEQYF.

The V gene is TRBV7-2, the J gene TRBJ2-5, with 9 nucleotides matching TRBD1. The DNA end is more similar to TRBJ2-7, so the J call may be wrong. Germline CDR1 reads SGHTA; CDR2 reads FQGNSA. The CDR3 has 16 residues. This CDR3 reads CASSLTGGSSSYEQYF. CDR3 bases: TGTGCCAGCAGCCTTACAGGGGGCAGTAGTTCCTACGAGCAGTACTTC.

This clone was seen more than once but under ten times. V gene TRBV5-1 combines with J gene TRBJ2-7, with D possibly being TRBD1 (6 bases). CDR3 size: 13 residues. The V end was cut by 2 bases, the J end by 4 bases, with 10 bases between. Germline lookup yields CDR1 SGHRS and CDR2 YFSETQ. This CDR3 reads CASSLQGSYEQYF. The CDR3 DNA reads as TGCGCCAGCAGCTTACAGGGATCTTACGAGCAGTACTTC.

The rearrangement uses TRBV19 and TRBJ1-5; D possibly corresponds to TRBD1 (5 bases). V lost 0 bases to trimming and J lost 6 bases, with 15 bases between them. This CDR3 comprises 16 residues. CDR1 is LNHDA and CDR2 is SQIVND in the germline V gene (reference sequence). CDR3 protein: CASSIDLGGGGQPQHF. The CDR3 DNA reads TGTGCCAGTAGTATAGACCTCGGGGGAGGCGGTCAGCCCCAGCATTTT.

In this sample, this clone turned up a few times. The chain employs TRBV18 and TRBJ1-3; D is perhaps TRBD1 (5 bases). The CDR3 covers 16 residues. The germline V gene has CDR1 KGHSH and CDR2 LQKENI. The germline V and J ends were trimmed by 0 bases and 2 bases, with 11 bases remaining between them. CDR3 sequence reads: CASSPPSRRAGNTIYF. CDR3 nucleotide sequence: TGTGCCAGCTCACCACCATCCCGCAGGGCTGGAAACACCATATATTTT.

The V gene is TRBV6-5, the J gene TRBJ2-1; 11 bases align to TRBD2. The CDR3 contains 16 residues. CDR1 and CDR2 from the germline V gene are MNHEY and SVGAGI. V shed 2 bases and J 4 bases; nucleotides not matched to a gene: 4. The CDR3 bases are TGTGCCAGCAGTTACCAACTAGCGGGGGAATACAATGAGCAGTTCTTC. It is translated as CASSYQLAGEYNEQFF.

The rearrangement joins TRBV4-3 to TRBJ2-5, with D possibly being TRBD2 (6 bases). V was cut by 1 base and J by 2 bases, with 11 bases left in between. CDR3 length: 15 residues. Per germline, CDR1 LGHNA and CDR2 YSLEER. The CDR3 DNA is TGCGCCAGCAGCCAAGTGTACGCGGGGCAAGAGACCCAGTACTTC. Its translation is CASSQVYAGQETQYF.

The chain couples TRBV21-1 to TRBJ2-7; no DNA check was done on the table's D call, TRBD1. TRBV21-1 is recorded as a pseudogene. The CDR3 covers 16 residues. As DNA, the CDR3 is TGTGCCAGCAGCCATGGTAGGGGACAGGGACCGAGCGAGCAGTACTTC. Residues: CASSHGRGQGPSEQYF.

The chain uses TRBV13 and TRBJ2-2; 13 bases are shared with TRBD2. The CDR3 covers 17 residues. CDR1 and CDR2 (germline): PRHDT, FYEKMQ (reference sequence). After removal of 3 bases from V and 3 bases from J, the junction contained 4 bases not matched to a gene. The CDR3 region is CASSFTSGRAHTGELFF. CDR3 DNA: TGTGCCAGCAGCTTTACTAGCGGGAGGGCACACACCGGGGAGCTGTTTTTT. The whole variable domain, remainder taken from reference TRBV13 and TRBJ2-2, is AAGVIQSPRHLIKEKRETATLKCYPIPRHDTVYWYQQGPGQDPQFLISFYEKMQSDKGSIPDRFSAQQFSDYHSELNMSSLELGDSALYFCASSFTSGRAHTGELFFGEGSRLTVL.

This chain connects TRBV18 to TRBJ1-5; 8 bases match TRBD1. The CDR3 has 13 amino acids. V shed 3 bases and J 12 bases; nucleotides not matched to a gene: 7. The germline CDR1 and CDR2 sequences are KGHSH and LQKENI. This chain's CDR3 is CASSPGQGGHQHF. The CDR3 DNA follows: TGTGCCAGCTCACCTGGACAGGGTGGACACCAGCATTTT. The full variable domain, with the rest looked up from reference TRBV18 and TRBJ1-5, is NAGVMQNPRHLVRRRGQEARLRCSPMKGHSHVYWYRQLPEEGLKFMVYLQKENIIDESGMPKERFSAEFPKEGPSILRIQQVVRGDSAAYFCASSPGQGGHQHFGDGTRLSIL.

The genes are TRBV19 and TRBJ2-1, with 9 bases aligning to TRBD2. Trimming at V came to 2 bases and at J to 4 bases, leaving 3 bases not matched to a gene. Germline CDR1 is LNHDA and CDR2 is SQIVND (reference sequence). CDR3 size: 15 residues. The chain's CDR3 is CASSIPAGGYNEQFF. The DNA for the CDR3 is TGTGCCAGTAGTATACCAGCGGGGGGTTACAATGAGCAGTTCTTC. Full variable domain (rest looked up from reference TRBV19 and TRBJ2-1): DGGITQSPKYLFRKEGQNVTLSCEQNLNHDAMYWYRQDPGQGLRLIYYSQIVNDFQKGDIAEGYSVSREKKESFPLTVTSAQKNPTAFYLCASSIPAGGYNEQFFGPGTRLTVL.

This chain uses TRBV5-1 with TRBJ2-5, with D unresolved. V was clipped by 0 bases and J by 1 base, with 7 bases between them. In germline, CDR1 is SGHRS, CDR2 YFSETQ. There are 14 residues in the CDR3. The CDR3 DNA sequence: TGCGCCAGCAGCTTGGGGCAGATCCAAGAGACCCAGTACTTC. Residues: CASSLGQIQETQYF.

The chain has TRBV28 and TRBJ2-7; no definite D call. Germline CDR1 and CDR2: MDHEN and SYDVKM. V lost 3 bases and J lost 2, with 8 bases in between. The CDR3 consists of 13 residues. CDR3 protein: CASSLGRAYEQYF. The CDR3 DNA reads TGTGCCAGCAGTTTGGGCAGAGCCTACGAGCAGTACTTC.

This chain links TRBV18 with TRBJ2-7; 12 nucleotides line up with TRBD2. Per germline, CDR1 KGHSH and CDR2 LQKENI. V shed 1 base, J shed 8 bases, and the junction held 3 bases outside the gene matches. The CDR3 consists of 14 residues. CDR3 sequence (DNA): TGTGCCAGCTCACCACGACTAGCGGGAGAAAAGCAGTACTTC. It encodes CASSPRLAGEKQYF.

The chain couples TRBV27 to TRBJ2-5, with TRBD2 matching over 10 bases. This CDR3 has 18 amino acids. The J segment lost 5 bases and the V segment lost 2 bases, leaving 14 bases of the junction unmatched. The V gene's germline CDR1 is MNHEY and CDR2 SMNVEV (reference sequence). The CDR3 nucleotides read TGTGCCAGCAGTTTAAGGGGGTCTAGCGGGAGTGGCAGGGAGACCCAGTACTTC. As protein: CASSLRGSSGSGRETQYF.

This clone showed up just a few times. The chain joins TRBV30 to TRBJ1-6, with D unclear. Germline CDR1 is GTSNPN and CDR2 is SVGIG (reference sequence). V dropped 3 bases and J dropped 13 bases, with 13 bases sitting between them. The CDR3 extends over 12 amino acids. The CDR3 DNA is TGTGCCTGGAGGCGAACCGAGGGTCCCCTCCACTTT. Translation gives CAWRRTEGPLHF.